This T cell receptor beta chain is drawn from a study of beta chain features in type 1 diabetes (dated by TCRdb to between 2017 and 2018). About the full investigation: Patients and healthy donors did not differ in mean age, gender distribution, total cell number or subset yield. In the study, TCRB repertoires of sorted circulating CD4+ T cell subsets from recently diagnosed type 1 diabetes patients were compared with those of matched healthy donors. A total of about 100 million sorted cells were examined across all samples, and RNA yield correlated strongly with the number of cells per subset. Naive and central memory subsets were obtained from all 30 or so donors, but regulatory and stem cell-like memory subsets were isolated from only 8 patients and 8 healthy donors. What the work shows at the level of the full study, not this receptor alone: A moderate but significant shortening of TCRB CDR3 length was observed in type 1 diabetes patients in all four CD4+ subsets. Naive, central memory and regulatory TCRB repertoires appeared to be more similar among patients than among healthy donors. Because cDNA rather than genomic DNA was sequenced, highly expressing activated cells could have been over-represented, although no difference in activation and CD3 levels was found between groups. PCR might favor shorter templates, but patient and control samples were amplified and corrected together, so any skew would affect both groups equally. Patients with type 1 diabetes made fewer insertions and deleted more nucleotides at VDJ recombination sites, implying thymic rearrangement abnormalities. HLA sub-analyses involved small numbers of individuals, so any influence of HLA type on TCRB rearrangement remained unresolved.

The High Capacity cDNA Reverse Transcription Kit was used to reverse transcribe all of the isolated RNA, meaning that expressed TCRB transcripts were what got sequenced. Survey-depth immunoSEQ sequencing was performed on stem cell-like memory T cell samples, with an average of roughly 1 million total reads per sample. After sorted cells were lysed in RLT buffer, RNA was extracted with DNase-treated RNeasy Micro or Mini kits, with the choice depending on cell number. Each cell subset was processed on its own to prevent cross-contamination, while patient and healthy donor samples were processed together. Using the immunoSEQ multiplex PCR, TCRB sequences were amplified from cDNA into 87-bp fragments spanning the CDR3 region. Sequencing of the amplicons was performed on the Illumina HiSeq platform. Processing in the source paper ran as follows. PCR bias was corrected computationally using synthetic template baselines, and reads within Hamming distance 2 were collapsed, with unmergeable singletons discarded. Reads were aligned against IMGT to assign V, D and J genes, CDR3 length and insertions or deletions at six rearrangement sites. Within each subset, clonotype counts were normalized to sorted cell number, after which true diversity and Gini coefficients were computed with the tcR R package. Repertoire sharing was quantified using the overlap coefficient calculated on TCRB nucleotide sequences. The table was pulled from immuneACCESS by TCRdb, which kept in-frame rearrangements only. Such tables lose some clones; where checked, under half of the loss comes from unresolved V genes, and the rest has no known cause. V and J calls and clone size are copied from that table; D and trimming were computed from the DNA. The sample table shows under 20,000 clones, and about 50% are seen once. Jointly, the top ten make up around 0.45% of the sample.

From each donor, a single peripheral blood sample of 100 to 150 mL on average was drawn into heparinised tubes. A BD FACSAria II was used to sort naive, central memory, regulatory and stem cell-like memory CD4+ T cells with a panel that included CD45RO, CCR7, CD25, CD127, CD95 and CD27. Purity was above 95% for every sorted population. PBMCs were isolated immediately by Lymphoprep density gradient centrifugation and stained directly without culture. So that batch effects would be minimized, each experiment stained and sorted samples in pairs, pairing one healthy donor with one patient. This clone is a singleton in its sample. Its antigen remains unidentified. No base quality information exists; no much larger clone differs at one position. The junction carries 14 bases between V and J, which are trimmed by 5 bases and 7 bases respectively. Based on the germline V gene, the CDR1 and CDR2 sequences are SGHTA and FQGNSA. The CDR3 runs 14 residues from the cysteine to the phenylalanine. Just CDR3 DNA is preserved here, 42 bases in frame from base 1.

This TCR was sampled from a man younger than 30 in good health. This sequence uses TRBV7-2 and TRBJ2-2, with no D gene named confidently. The specimen sequenced was stem cell memory CD4+ T cells from blood. This specimen's cell subset or site label, interpreted: stem cell-like memory CD4+ T cells. The nucleotide sequence reads as follows: TGTGCCAGCAGCGTTAGATTTCTCCACGGGGAGCTGTTTTTT. Its translation is CASSVRFLHGELFF. Supplemented by the reference TRBV7-2 and TRBJ2-2 proteins around the CDR3, the complete variable domain is GAGVSQSPSNKVTEKGKDVELRCDPISGHTALYWYRQSLGQGLEFLIYFQGNSAPDKSGLPSDRFSAERTGGSVSTLTIQRTQQEDSAVYLCASSVRFLHGELFFGEGSRLTVL.